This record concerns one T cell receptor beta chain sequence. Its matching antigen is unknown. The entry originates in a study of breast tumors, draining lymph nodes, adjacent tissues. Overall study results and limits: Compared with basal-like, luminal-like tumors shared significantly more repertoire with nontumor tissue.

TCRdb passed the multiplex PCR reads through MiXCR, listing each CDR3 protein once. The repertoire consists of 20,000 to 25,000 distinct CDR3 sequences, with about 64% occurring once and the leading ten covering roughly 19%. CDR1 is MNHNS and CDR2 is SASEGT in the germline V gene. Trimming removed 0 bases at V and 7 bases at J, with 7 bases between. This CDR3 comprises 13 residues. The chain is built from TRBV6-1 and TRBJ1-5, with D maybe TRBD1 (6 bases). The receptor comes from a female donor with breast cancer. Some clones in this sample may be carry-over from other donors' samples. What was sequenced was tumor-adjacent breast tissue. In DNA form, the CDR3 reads TGTGCCAGCAGTGAAGCCAGGGGACAGCCCCAGCATTTT. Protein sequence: CASSEARGQPQHF.